The 7 T cell receptor beta chains reported below all come from one sample, sequenced in a study of blood T cell repertoires in COVID-19. Here immunoSEQ multiplex PCR was the method, and the copy in TCRdb shows in-frame clones only, minus some. The sample comprises around 190,000 clones, around nine tenths of which are singletons, and around 1.5% rests with the top ten. The sequenced sample consisted of peripheral blood. The source of these receptors is a man aged 18 to 30 with active or convalescent COVID-19.

V gene TRBV5-4 combines with J gene TRBJ1-4, with D possibly matching TRBD1 (5 bases). V gave up 4 bases and J gave up 3 bases, with 13 bases separating them. The CDR3 loop spans 15 amino acids. CDR1 is SGHNT, CDR2 YYREEE, per germline (reference sequence). The CDR3 loop is CASSRTTEPNEKLFF. The CDR3, as DNA: TGTGCCAGCAGCCGCACGACAGAGCCTAATGAAAAACTGTTTTTT.

This clone came up a few times. The genes are TRBV20-1 and TRBJ1-1; TRBD1 agrees at 7 bases. The CDR3 has 12 residues. Looked up from germline, CDR1 is DFQATT and CDR2 is SNEGSKA (reference sequence). J gave up 3 bases and V 4 bases, and 2 bases lay outside the gene matches. The CDR3 coding sequence is TGCAGTGCTACTGACAGGGACACTGAAGCTTTCTTT. Its protein product is CSATDRDTEAFF.

The rearrangement joins TRBV9 to TRBJ2-7; tentatively, D is TRBD2 (6 bases). From germline, CDR1 is SGDLS and CDR2 YYNGEE. The CDR3 extends over 16 amino acids. V lost 3 bases to trimming and J lost 0 bases, with 16 bases between them. CDR3 sequence (DNA): TGTGCCAGCAGCGCCGGACCTAGGACTAACTCCTACGAGCAGTACTTC. Translation gives CASSAGPRTNSYEQYF.

V is TRBV10-3 and J is TRBJ2-1, with TRBD2 matching over 15 bases. With V trimmed by 10 bases and J by 7 bases, 5 bases remained unmatched. CDR3 size: 14 residues. Germline CDR1 reads ENHRY; CDR2 reads SYGVKD. In DNA form, the CDR3 reads TGTGCCAGCGGACTAGCGGGGGGGCCTAATGAGCAGTTCTTC. It translates to CASGLAGGPNEQFF.

In DNA, the CDR3 is TGTGCCATCCAACCCTCCGGGACCGGGGAGCTGTTTTTT. Its translation is CAIQPSGTGELFF. The genes are TRBV19 and TRBJ2-2; D gene uncertain. This CDR3 is built from 13 residues. The germline V gene encodes CDR1 LNHDA and CDR2 SQIVND (reference sequence). The V end was cut by 10 bases, the J end by 5 bases, with 14 bases between.

The chain joins TRBV27 to TRBJ2-5, with a weak D call TRBD1 (6 bases). Looked up from germline, CDR1 is MNHEY and CDR2 is SMNVEV (reference sequence). V shed 4 bases and J shed 1 base, with 13 bases lying between them. This CDR3 region has 15 residues. The CDR3 here is CASSSWQGGQETQYF. Written as DNA, the CDR3 is TGTGCCAGCAGTTCGTGGCAAGGGGGCCAAGAGACCCAGTACTTC.

The rearrangement links TRBV15 to TRBJ2-5, with D tentatively TRBD1 (6 bases). V was trimmed by 2 bases and J by 5 bases, leaving 12 bases between them. CDR1 is LNHNV, CDR2 YYDKDF, per germline (reference sequence). The CDR3 is 14 amino acids. The CDR3 nucleotides read TGTGCCACCAGCAGACCACAGGGAACGGAGACCCAGTACTTC. Residues: CATSRPQGTETQYF.